The next 11 T cell receptor beta chains were all read from a single sample in a study of blood T cell repertoires in COVID-19. Profiling relied on immunoSEQ multiplex PCR, and the TCRdb table lists in-frame clones only, not all of them. Here the sample spans around 190,000 clones, 80% to 90% being singletons. The sequenced sample consisted of PBMCs or T cells enriched from blood (not recorded which). Receptors originate from a man aged 40-55 years who had recovered from COVID-19.

This clone has a single count. The chain joins TRBV19 to TRBJ2-7; TRBD1 matches 10 bases. The junction had 12 bases not matched to a gene; V was cut back by 5 bases and J by 5 bases. The CDR3 consists of 16 residues. Germline CDR1 reads LNHDA; CDR2 reads SQIVND (reference sequence). The CDR3 coding sequence is TGTGCCAGTAGTCTCTACTCCGGGACAGGGGTTCACGAGCAGTACTTC. Translated, it gives CASSLYSGTGVHEQYF.

V and J are TRBV7-8 and TRBJ2-1; maybe TRBD2 (7 bases). The germline gives CDR1 SGHVS, CDR2 FQNEAQ. The CDR3 is 19 amino acids. Trimming pared 0 bases from V and 9 bases from J, leaving 27 bases between. Here the CDR3 reads CASSLARNSGGATIGEQFF. The CDR3 bases are TGTGCCAGCAGCTTAGCGCGCAATTCTGGGGGGGCGACGATAGGTGAGCAGTTCTTC.

Remarks on this clone: Additional DNA sequences in this sample encode the identical CDR3. CDR3 region: CASSPTGYSGNTIYF. CDR3 coding DNA: TGTGCCAGCTCACCAACAGGGTATAGTGGAAACACCATATATTTT. The V gene is TRBV18, the J gene TRBJ1-3; perhaps TRBD1 as D (6 bases). The CDR3 spans 15 residues. Trimming took off 2 bases at V and 3 bases at J, with 11 bases between the two ends. Germline loops: CDR1 KGHSH, CDR2 LQKENI.

The chain recombines TRBV20-1 with TRBJ2-7, with a weak D call TRBD1 (6 bases). The CDR3 covers 11 residues. Trimming removed 6 bases from V and 9 bases from J, with 15 bases in between. The V gene's germline CDR1 is DFQATT and CDR2 SNEGSKA (reference sequence). Written as DNA, the CDR3 is TGCAGTGCCTATACAGGGTTCGGGCAGTACTTC. It encodes CSAYTGFGQYF.

This rearrangement joins TRBV12-3 or TRBV12-4 to TRBJ2-5; no definite D call. This CDR3 comprises 13 residues. V was trimmed by 3 bases and J by 4 bases, leaving 9 bases between them. In DNA, the CDR3 is TGTGCCAGCAGTTTCTATAGTACAGAGACCCAGTACTTC. Translation: CASSFYSTETQYF.

Ten or more counts support this clone. CDR3 nucleotides: TGTGCCAGCAGTTACGGGCCCTCTTCCTACGAGCAGTACTTC. Translated, it gives CASSYGPSSYEQYF. This sequence joins TRBV6-5 and TRBJ2-7; D gene ambiguous. The CDR3 spans 14 residues. V gave up 2 bases and J gave up 1 base, with 9 bases separating them. Germline V gives CDR1 MNHEY, CDR2 SVGAGI.

The chain recombines TRBV13 with TRBJ1-3; 9 bases agree with TRBD1. V lost 5 bases, J lost 1 base, and 3 bases stayed unmatched. The germline CDR1 and CDR2 sequences are PRHDT and FYEKMQ (reference sequence). The CDR3 is 15 residues long. CDR3 sequence (DNA): TGTGCCAGCAGCACTGGGACAGGGTCTGGAAACACCATATATTTT. Amino acid sequence: CASSTGTGSGNTIYF.

The chain's CDR3 is CASSPGQGAGYNEQFF. In DNA, the CDR3 is TGTGCCAGCAGCCCGGGACAGGGGGCAGGGTACAATGAGCAGTTCTTC. The rearrangement links TRBV7-9 to TRBJ2-1, with TRBD1 matching over 12 bases. This CDR3 comprises 16 residues. Germline V gene lookup returns CDR1 SEHNR and CDR2 FQNEAQ (reference sequence). Unmatched junction bases numbered 6, after V lost 5 bases and J lost 4 bases.

This chain connects TRBV18 to TRBJ1-1, with 7 positions matching TRBD1. The CDR3 is 14 amino acids. Germline V gives CDR1 KGHSH, CDR2 LQKENI. Unmatched junction bases numbered 7, after V lost 4 bases and J lost 5 bases. The CDR3 is CASSRQGLSTEAFF. For the CDR3, the DNA is TGTGCCAGCTCACGACAGGGTTTATCGACTGAAGCTTTCTTT. Variable domain in full (rest from reference TRBV18 and TRBJ1-1): NAGVMQNPRHLVRRRGQEARLRCSPMKGHSHVYWYRQLPEEGLKFMVYLQKENIIDESGMPKERFSAEFPKEGPSILRIQQVVRGDSAAYFCASSRQGLSTEAFFGQGTRLTVV.

The chain links TRBV11-1 to TRBJ1-3; D gene unclear. V was clipped by 3 bases and J by 8 bases, with 14 bases between them. CDR3 length: 14 residues. Germline values: CDR1 SGHAT, CDR2 FQDESV (reference sequence). The CDR3 reads CASSLGASGDTIYF. CDR3 DNA sequence: TGTGCCAGCAGCTTGGGCGCCTCCGGGGACACCATATATTTT.

As to this clone: This CDR3 is also generated by other DNA sequences in the sample. The chain recombines TRBV12-3 or TRBV12-4 with TRBJ2-7; D perhaps matches TRBD2 (5 bases). The CDR3 length is 12 residues. Trimming took 6 bases from V and 3 from J, leaving 9 bases between them. Here the CDR3 DNA reads TGTGCCAGCAGCTTCGGACTCTACGAGCAGTACTTC. Its protein is CASSFGLYEQYF.